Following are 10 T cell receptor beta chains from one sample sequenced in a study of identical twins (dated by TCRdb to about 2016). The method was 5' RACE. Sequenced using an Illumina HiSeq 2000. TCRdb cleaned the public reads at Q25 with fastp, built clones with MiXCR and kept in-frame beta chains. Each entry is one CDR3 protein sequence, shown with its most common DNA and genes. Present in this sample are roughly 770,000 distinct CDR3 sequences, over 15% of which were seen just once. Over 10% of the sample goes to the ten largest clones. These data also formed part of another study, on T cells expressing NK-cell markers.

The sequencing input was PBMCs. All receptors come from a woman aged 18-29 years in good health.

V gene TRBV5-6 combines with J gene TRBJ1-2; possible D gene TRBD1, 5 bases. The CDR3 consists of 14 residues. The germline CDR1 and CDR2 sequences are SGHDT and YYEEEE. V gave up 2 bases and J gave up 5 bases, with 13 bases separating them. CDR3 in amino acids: CASSFPQEVYGYTF. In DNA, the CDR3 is TGTGCCAGCAGCTTCCCACAGGAGGTATATGGCTACACCTTC.

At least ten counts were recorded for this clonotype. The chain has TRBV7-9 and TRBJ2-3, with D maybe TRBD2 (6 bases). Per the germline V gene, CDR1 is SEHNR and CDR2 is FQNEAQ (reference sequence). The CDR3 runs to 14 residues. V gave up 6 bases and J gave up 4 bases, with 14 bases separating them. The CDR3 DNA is TGTGCCAGCAGTTTAACGTCGGGGGCAGATACGCAGTATTTT. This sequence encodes CASSLTSGADTQYF.

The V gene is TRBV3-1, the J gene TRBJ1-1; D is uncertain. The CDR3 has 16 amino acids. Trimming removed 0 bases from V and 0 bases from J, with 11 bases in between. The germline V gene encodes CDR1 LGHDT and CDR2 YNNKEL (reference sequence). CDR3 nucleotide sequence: TGTGCCAGCAGCCAAGAAGTAGCGGTTCTGAACACTGAAGCTTTCTTT. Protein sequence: CASSQEVAVLNTEAFF.

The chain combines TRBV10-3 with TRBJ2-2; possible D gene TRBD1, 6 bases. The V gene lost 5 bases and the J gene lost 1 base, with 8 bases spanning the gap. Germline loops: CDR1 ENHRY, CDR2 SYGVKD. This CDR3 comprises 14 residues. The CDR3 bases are TGTGCCATCAGTCAGGGGCAGAACACCGGGGAGCTGTTTTTT. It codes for CAISQGQNTGELFF.

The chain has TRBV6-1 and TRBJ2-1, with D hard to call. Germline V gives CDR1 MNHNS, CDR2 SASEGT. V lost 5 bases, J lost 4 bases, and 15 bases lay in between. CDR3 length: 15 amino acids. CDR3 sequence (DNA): TGTGCCAGCAGTAGACCCTCGTTGGGGTACAATGAGCAGTTCTTC. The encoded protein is CASSRPSLGYNEQFF.

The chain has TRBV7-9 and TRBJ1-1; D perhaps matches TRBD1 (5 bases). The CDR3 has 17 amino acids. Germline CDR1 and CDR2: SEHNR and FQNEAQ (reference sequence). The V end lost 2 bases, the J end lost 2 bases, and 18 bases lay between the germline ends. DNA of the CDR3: TGTGCCAGCAGCTTAAGCGGCAGGGCGGGGGTTAACACTGAAGCTTTCTTT. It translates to CASSLSGRAGVNTEAFF. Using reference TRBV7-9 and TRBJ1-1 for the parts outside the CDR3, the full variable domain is DTGVSQNPRHKITKRGQNVTFRCDPISEHNRLYWYRQTLGQGPEFLTYFQNEAQLEKSRLLSDRFSAERPKGSFSTLEIQRTEQGDSAMYLCASSLSGRAGVNTEAFFGQGTRLTVV.

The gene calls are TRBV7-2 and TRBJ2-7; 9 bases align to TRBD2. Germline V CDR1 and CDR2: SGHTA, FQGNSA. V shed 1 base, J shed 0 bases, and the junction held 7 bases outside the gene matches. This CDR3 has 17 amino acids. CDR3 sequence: CASSLGRGREGSYEQYF. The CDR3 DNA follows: TGTGCCAGCAGCTTAGGACGGGGGCGGGAGGGCTCCTACGAGCAGTACTTC.

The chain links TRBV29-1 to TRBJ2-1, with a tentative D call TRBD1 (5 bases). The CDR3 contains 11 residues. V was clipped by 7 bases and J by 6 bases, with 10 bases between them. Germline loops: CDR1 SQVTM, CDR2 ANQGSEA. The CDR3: CSGKQVNEQFF. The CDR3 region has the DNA TGCAGCGGGAAACAGGTCAATGAGCAGTTCTTC.

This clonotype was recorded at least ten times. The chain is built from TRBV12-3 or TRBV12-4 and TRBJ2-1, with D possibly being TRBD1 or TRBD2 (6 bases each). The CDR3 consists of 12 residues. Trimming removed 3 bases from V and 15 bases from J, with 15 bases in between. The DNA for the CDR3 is TGTGCCAGCAGTTTGGGGGTGGGGGGCACGTTCTTC. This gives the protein CASSLGVGGTFF.

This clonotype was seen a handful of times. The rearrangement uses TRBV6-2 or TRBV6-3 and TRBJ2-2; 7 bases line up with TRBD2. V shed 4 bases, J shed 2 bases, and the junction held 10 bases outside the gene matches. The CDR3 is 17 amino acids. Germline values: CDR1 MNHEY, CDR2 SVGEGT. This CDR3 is CASSSRPSGQNTGELFF. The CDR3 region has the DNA TGTGCCAGCAGTTCGAGGCCTAGCGGCCAAAACACCGGGGAGCTGTTTTTT.